One sample yielded the 7 T cell receptor beta chains listed below, sequenced in a study of a mutant IDH1 vaccine in newly diagnosed glioma. Time point specified: week 35, safety follow-up. Vaccinated patients received 300 ug of mutant IDH1 20-mer peptide per dose, with topical imiquimod. Only in-frame clones appear in the TCRdb table, and some are missing; sequencing was by immunoSEQ multiplex PCR. The table has roughly 32,000 clones, around 84% seen once; the top ten hold roughly 7.1%. The antigens these receptors bind are not known. This sample comprised PBMCs, obtained from a glioma patient whose treatment included an IDH1 peptide vaccine. These receptors were taken from a young woman with glioma.

The V and J genes are TRBV6-5 and TRBJ2-7, with a tentative D call TRBD2 (5 bases). This CDR3 comprises 13 residues. Trimming pared 2 bases from V and 3 bases from J, leaving 8 bases between. The germline V gene has CDR1 MNHEY and CDR2 SVGAGI. CDR3 nucleotides: TGTGCCAGCAGTTACCTCGGGAACTACGAGCAGTACTTC. It specifies CASSYLGNYEQYF.

The rearrangement links TRBV9 to TRBJ1-2; D uncertain. In germline, CDR1 is SGDLS, CDR2 YYNGEE. The germline V and J ends were trimmed by 3 bases and 4 bases, with 10 bases remaining between them. This CDR3 comprises 13 residues. The CDR3 region has the DNA TGTGCCAGCAGCGAGGACGAATTCTATGGCTACACCTTC. This sequence encodes CASSEDEFYGYTF. The entire variable domain, with the rest obtained from reference TRBV9 and TRBJ1-2, is as follows: DSGVTQTPKHLITATGQRVTLRCSPRSGDLSVYWYQQSLDQGLQFLIQYYNGEERAKGNILERFSAQQFPDLHSELNLSSLELGDSALYFCASSEDEFYGYTFGSGTRLTVV.

The chain links TRBV5-1 to TRBJ1-5; TRBD1 aligns across 9 bases. V dropped 3 bases and J dropped 5; count of bases not matched to a gene: 12. Germline V CDR1 and CDR2: SGHRS, YFSETQ. The CDR3 is 17 amino acids. The CDR3 is CASSCIPGQGTHQPQHF. Written as DNA, the CDR3 is TGCGCCAGCAGCTGTATCCCGGGACAGGGTACCCATCAGCCCCAGCATTTT.

The V call is TRBV5-1, the J call TRBJ1-5; D gene unclear. The CDR3 loop spans 14 amino acids. Looked up from germline, CDR1 is SGHRS and CDR2 is YFSETQ. With 4 bases removed from V and 8 bases from J, the gap between germline ends came to 16 bases. In DNA form, the CDR3 reads TGCGCCAGCAGCCCTCTAAGCCCCTGGGAGCCCCAGCATTTT. Translated: CASSPLSPWEPQHF.

The sample holds one count of this clone. This chain connects TRBV18 to TRBJ2-5; a possible D gene is TRBD1 (6 bases). V lost 0 bases to trimming and J lost 4 bases, with 12 bases between them. CDR1 is KGHSH, CDR2 LQKENI, per germline. CDR3 length equals 15 residues. The chain's CDR3 is CASSPPAVGGETQYF. CDR3 in DNA: TGTGCCAGCTCACCACCGGCCGTAGGGGGAGAGACCCAGTACTTC.

The V call is TRBV7-9, the J call TRBJ2-1; D remains unclear. CDR1 SEHNR and CDR2 FQNEAQ come from the germline V gene (reference sequence). Between the trimmed V and J ends, which lost 5 bases and 6 bases, there was a span of 8 bases. The CDR3 is 12 amino acids. The CDR3 DNA is TGTGCCAGCAGCCTCGACTCCAATGAGCAGTTCTTC. Protein: CASSLDSNEQFF.

V usage is TRBV5-4 and J usage is TRBJ2-1; 7 bases are a match to TRBD2. CDR3 length equals 19 residues. Germline CDR1 and CDR2: SGHNT and YYREEE (reference sequence). Losses at the gene ends were 1 base for V and 7 bases for J; bases not matched to a gene: 20. The CDR3 coding sequence is TGTGCCAGCAGCTTGAAGGCTCAGGGTTTAGCGGGTGAGGGGAATGAGCAGTTCTTC. Protein product: CASSLKAQGLAGEGNEQFF.